A single sample gave rise to the 11 T cell receptor beta chains below, sequenced in a study of cytomegalovirus exposure and HLA in healthy donors. PCR primers comprised 60 Vbeta and 13 Jbeta primers. Clones were sequenced by immunoSEQ multiplex PCR, and TCRdb holds only the in-frame ones, with some missing. The sample has 100,000 to 150,000 clones; around 9% are singletons. Sequenced input: PBMCs. These receptors were collected from a woman aged 35 to 49 in good health and CMV-seropositive.

This clone was detected a few times. The chain links TRBV10-3 to TRBJ2-2; TRBD1 matches at 8 bases. Trimming removed 3 bases from V and 3 bases from J; junction bases left unmatched: 6. Germline loops: CDR1 ENHRY, CDR2 SYGVKD. The CDR3 runs 16 residues. CDR3 DNA sequence: TGTGCCATCAGTGACGCGGACAGGGAATACACCGGGGAGCTGTTTTTT. Translating gives CAISDADREYTGELFF.

This clone was recorded a few times. The chain has TRBV7-9 and TRBJ1-2; D is undetermined. The CDR3 is made up of 12 amino acids. The germline V gene encodes CDR1 SEHNR and CDR2 FQNEAQ (reference sequence). V was shortened by 4 bases and J by 7 bases, with 10 bases between the two germline ends. Written as DNA, the CDR3 is TGTGCCAGCAGCTCAACAATCGCTGGCTACACCTTC. It codes for CASSSTIAGYTF.

The sample holds a few counts of this clone. In DNA, the CDR3 is TGTGCCAGCAGCTTATCGGTCAACATTCAGTACTTC. Protein sequence: CASSLSVNIQYF. This chain links TRBV7-2 with TRBJ2-4; D is unresolved. The germline V gene encodes CDR1 SGHTA and CDR2 FQGNSA. Trimming stripped 2 bases from V and 7 bases from J, with 6 bases between. CDR3 length: 12 amino acids.

This clone was counted between two and nine times. Within the sample, other DNA sequences also encode this same CDR3. The chain couples TRBV6-5 to TRBJ1-4, with D possibly matching TRBD1 (5 bases). The germline V gene encodes CDR1 MNHEY and CDR2 SVGAGI. V dropped 3 bases and J dropped 3 bases, with 8 bases sitting between them. This CDR3 contains 14 residues. The CDR3 loop is CASSYGAANEKLFF. CDR3 sequence (DNA): TGTGCCAGCAGTTATGGGGCGGCTAATGAAAAACTGTTTTTT.

This chain links TRBV10-2 with TRBJ1-5; 9 nucleotides match TRBD1. CDR1 and CDR2 (germline): WSHSY, SAAADI. The CDR3 sequence is 13 residues long. Trimming cost V 8 bases and J 4 bases; bases outside gene matches: 3. The CDR3 here is CASGQGPNQPQHF. In nucleotides, the CDR3 is TGCGCCAGCGGACAGGGGCCGAATCAGCCCCAGCATTTT.

This chain connects TRBV9 to TRBJ1-2, with D hard to call. V lost 0 bases and J lost 4, with 10 bases in between. Germline lookup yields CDR1 SGDLS and CDR2 YYNGEE. This CDR3 contains 14 residues. The CDR3 DNA reads as TGTGCCAGCAGCGTAGGGACGGGAAGCTATGGCTACACCTTC. It is translated as CASSVGTGSYGYTF.

This clone was detected a few times. This chain links TRBV19 with TRBJ2-3; 8 positions match TRBD2. CDR1 LNHDA and CDR2 SQIVND come from the germline V gene (reference sequence). The length of the CDR3 is 14 residues. With V trimmed by 5 bases and J by 3 bases, 4 bases remained unmatched. In DNA form, the CDR3 reads TGTGCCAGTAGTTTCCAGCGGGGGACAGATACGCAGTATTTT. Translation gives CASSFQRGTDTQYF.

This clone was counted at least ten times. The CDR3: CASRGNLGTSTEAFF. DNA of the CDR3: TGTGCCAGCAGAGGCAACCTCGGGACTTCCACTGAAGCTTTCTTT. The V call is TRBV28, the J call TRBJ1-1; D is possibly TRBD1 (5 bases). The CDR3 covers 15 residues. V dropped 6 bases and J dropped 4 bases, with 18 bases sitting between them. Germline V gene lookup returns CDR1 MDHEN and CDR2 SYDVKM.

The chain recombines TRBV4-2 with TRBJ2-5; D call uncertain. Germline CDR1 LGHNA, CDR2 YNFKEQ. Trimming removed 1 base at V and 5 bases at J, with 5 bases between. This CDR3 has 12 residues. The CDR3 sequence is CASSQVEETQYF. The CDR3 DNA follows: TGTGCCAGCAGCCAAGTTGAGGAGACCCAGTACTTC.

This chain joins TRBV14 and TRBJ1-3, with D tentatively TRBD1 (6 bases). The CDR3 runs to 15 residues. Per germline, CDR1 SGHDN and CDR2 FVKESK. The V gene lost 4 bases and the J gene lost 2 bases, with 12 bases spanning the gap. CDR3 loop: CASSRRQVTGNTIYF. CDR3 coding DNA: TGTGCCAGCAGCCGTAGACAGGTTACTGGAAACACCATATATTTT.

CDR3 sequence: CASSSQMYQETQYF. The DNA for the CDR3 is TGTGCCAGCAGCTCGCAGATGTACCAAGAGACCCAGTACTTC. The chain has TRBV7-9 and TRBJ2-5; D not resolved. The V end lost 4 bases, the J end lost 0 bases, and 9 bases lay between the germline ends. CDR1 is SEHNR and CDR2 is FQNEAQ in the germline V gene (reference sequence). The CDR3 is 14 residues long.